Listed here is a single T cell receptor beta chain. What it recognizes is unknown. This sample was taken from a study of OX40 agonist ivuxolimab in advanced cancers. Study-wide context: Previous treatment with anti-PD-1, anti-PD-L1 or anti-CTLA-4 therapy was allowed; over 35% had received some. Study outcomes and limitations: The average count of expanded clones was higher among CD8+ T cells than among CD4+.

Sequencing was performed with immunoSEQ multiplex PCR; in TCRdb, only in-frame clones are kept and a portion is missing. The table shows tens of thousands of clones, with approximately 77% occurring only once. The V end lost 2 bases, the J end lost 0 bases, and 8 bases lay between the germline ends. Germline values: CDR1 LNHDA, CDR2 SQIVND (reference sequence). The CDR3 spans 15 residues. This sequence originates from an adult with an advanced solid tumor such as melanoma, head and neck, liver or kidney cancer. V is TRBV19 and J is TRBJ1-5; possibly TRBD1 for D (5 bases). The sequencing here drew on CD4+ or CD8+ T cells sorted from blood, taken in a trial of the OX40 agonist ivuxolimab. The CDR3: CASSISGYSNQPQHF. CDR3 DNA: TGTGCCAGTAGTATATCAGGGTATAGCAATCAGCCCCAGCATTTT.